The 17 T cell receptor beta chains listed next were all sequenced from one sample in a study of blood T cells in healthy people across ages. A sample-barcoded 5' primer and a J-beta primer mix were used in a second PCR of roughly 7 to 11 cycles. TCRdb re-called the 5' RACE reads with MiXCR, one entry per CDR3 protein. Of approximately 940,000 distinct CDR3 sequences listed, roughly 50% are singletons. Sequenced input: blood. These receptors were obtained from a man aged 25 to 40 in good health.

This clonotype has at least ten counts. This chain uses TRBV5-1 with TRBJ2-3, with 10 nucleotides matching TRBD2. Germline trimming cut 4 bases from V and 2 bases from J; bases unmatched to any gene: 13. CDR3 length equals 18 residues. Per germline, CDR1 SGHRS and CDR2 YFSETQ. The DNA of the CDR3 is TGCGCCAGCAGCCCGCAGCCTAGCGGGGGAACGTTCACAGATACGCAGTATTTT. This codes for CASSPQPSGGTFTDTQYF.

The chain links TRBV7-9 to TRBJ2-3; D not resolved. Trimming pared 2 bases from V and 0 bases from J, leaving 9 bases between. CDR1 and CDR2 (germline): SEHNR, FQNEAQ (reference sequence). The CDR3 has 15 amino acids. CDR3 DNA sequence: TGTGCCAGCAGCTTATCCGTCGTTAGCACAGATACGCAGTATTTT. This translates into CASSLSVVSTDTQYF.

The table lists this clonotype with a few counts. This chain connects TRBV4-1 to TRBJ2-1, with 7 bases that match TRBD2. The CDR3 has 17 amino acids. V lost 0 bases and J lost 0; bases outside the gene matches: 5. The germline gives CDR1 MGHRA, CDR2 YSYEKL. CDR3 sequence (DNA): TGCGCCAGCAGCCAAGATCAGTCGGGGGGCTCCTACAATGAGCAGTTCTTC. It translates to CASSQDQSGGSYNEQFF.

This clonotype was detected only a few times. The genes are TRBV27 and TRBJ1-2; the D gene is possibly TRBD1 (6 bases). The CDR3 is made up of 15 amino acids. Trimming cost V 6 bases and J 7 bases, with 21 bases left between them. In germline, CDR1 is MNHEY, CDR2 SMNVEV (reference sequence). The CDR3 spells CASRPLLTGITGYTF. CDR3 DNA: TGTGCCAGCAGACCACTTCTGACAGGAATTACTGGCTACACCTTC.

The chain joins TRBV7-6 to TRBJ2-3; unclear D gene. Trimming stripped 1 base from V and 2 bases from J, with 10 bases between. This CDR3 contains 15 residues. The germline V gene encodes CDR1 SGHVS and CDR2 FNYEAQ. The CDR3 DNA follows: TGTGCCAGCAGCTTAGGCTCTCCTGACACAGATACGCAGTATTTT. As protein: CASSLGSPDTDTQYF.

J is TRBJ1-2 and V is TRBV24-1; 10 nucleotides agree with TRBD1. Germline values: CDR1 KGHDR, CDR2 SFDVKD. The CDR3 consists of 15 residues. Germline trimming cut 8 bases from V and 5 bases from J; bases unmatched to any gene: 10. For the CDR3, the DNA is TGTGCCACCAACTCTCCCGGGACAGGGGCTTATGGCTACACCTTC. As protein: CATNSPGTGAYGYTF.

This clonotype was seen repeatedly, ten times or more. The chain carries TRBV12-3 or TRBV12-4 and TRBJ2-7; D gene uncertain. V was shortened by 0 bases and J by 3 bases, with 6 bases between the two germline ends. This CDR3 has 13 amino acids. The CDR3 region is CASSLALSYEQYF. The DNA for the CDR3 is TGTGCCAGCAGTTTAGCGCTCAGCTACGAGCAGTACTTC.

This chain links TRBV27 with TRBJ2-3; no clear D. V was pared by 4 bases and J by 0 bases, with 8 bases between. The CDR3 is 14 amino acids. The germline V gene has CDR1 MNHEY and CDR2 SMNVEV (reference sequence). CDR3 in amino acids: CASSSVSSTDTQYF. DNA of the CDR3: TGTGCCAGCAGTTCCGTATCAAGCACAGATACGCAGTATTTT.

The chain joins TRBV24-1 to TRBJ2-7; D possibly matches TRBD1 or TRBD2 (5 bases each). CDR3 length: 13 amino acids. Germline V gives CDR1 KGHDR, CDR2 SFDVKD. V shed 10 bases and J shed 0 bases, with 12 bases lying between them. CDR3 in amino acids: CATRDGGSYEQYF. CDR3 nucleotides: TGTGCCACAAGGGACGGAGGCTCCTACGAGCAGTACTTC.

This clonotype came up a few times. The chain employs TRBV6-2 or TRBV6-3 and TRBJ1-5; D possibly corresponds to TRBD1 (5 bases). Trimming cost V 2 bases and J 4 bases, with 12 bases left between them. The CDR3 spans 15 residues. Germline assignment: CDR1 MNHEY and CDR2 SVGEGT. The CDR3 DNA sequence: TGTGCCAGCAGTTACGTGTTCGGGGGGAATCAGCCCCAGCATTTT. This sequence encodes CASSYVFGGNQPQHF.

Note on this clonotype: This may be a read error, as it is one base from a much larger clone. The rearrangement joins TRBV29-1 to TRBJ1-2; D ambiguous. CDR3 length: 14 residues. Germline V gives CDR1 SQVTM, CDR2 ANQGSEA. The ends were cut back, 7 bases at V and 3 bases at J, with 18 bases in the middle. The CDR3 DNA sequence: TGCAGCGCTTATATCCCTCAGGAAGACTATGGCTACACCTTC. It translates to CSAYIPQEDYGYTF.

The chain couples TRBV20-1 to TRBJ1-4; D remains unclear. CDR1 is DFQATT, CDR2 SNEGSKA, per germline (reference sequence). This CDR3 region has 16 residues. Between the trimmed V and J ends, which lost 0 bases and 0 bases, there was a span of 11 bases. In DNA form, the CDR3 reads TGCAGTGCTAGAGATTTGCCAGGTGCAACTAATGAAAAACTGTTTTTT. It translates to CSARDLPGATNEKLFF.

The V call is TRBV15, the J call TRBJ1-5; no definite D call. The CDR3 sequence is 14 residues long. Trimming took 2 bases from V and 4 from J, leaving 9 bases between them. Germline values: CDR1 LNHNV, CDR2 YYDKDF (reference sequence). The CDR3 DNA follows: TGTGCCACCAGCAGAAACCGGGTGAATCAGCCCCAGCATTTT. Its protein product is CATSRNRVNQPQHF.

The chain joins TRBV20-1 to TRBJ1-1; TRBD1 agrees at 7 bases. In germline, CDR1 is DFQATT, CDR2 SNEGSKA (reference sequence). This CDR3 region has 13 residues. V was pared by 7 bases and J by 7 bases, with 12 bases of the junction left unmatched. This CDR3 is CSGPSGTAYEAFF. CDR3 DNA: TGCAGTGGCCCTTCCGGGACAGCCTATGAAGCTTTCTTT.

This clonotype has just one count. This sequence joins TRBV28 and TRBJ2-1; 8 nucleotides agree with TRBD2. This CDR3 contains 15 residues. Trimming cost V 5 bases and J 9 bases; bases outside gene matches: 12. Germline CDR1 reads MDHEN; CDR2 reads SYDVKM. DNA of the CDR3: TGTGCCAGCAGTCGCCCGGGACTAGGGACTCTTGAGCAGTTCTTC. It is translated as CASSRPGLGTLEQFF.

The table lists this clonotype with many counts. V is TRBV28 and J is TRBJ2-3, with TRBD2 as a possible D gene (6 bases). Looked up from germline, CDR1 is MDHEN and CDR2 is SYDVKM. V lost 8 bases and J lost 7, with 10 bases in between. CDR3 length: 11 residues. CDR3 sequence (DNA): TGTGCCAGCCGGAGGGACTATACGCAGTATTTT. It encodes CASRRDYTQYF.

The chain combines TRBV20-1 with TRBJ2-2, with 12 bases aligning to TRBD2. The V and J ends lost 7 bases and 6 bases, in that order; junction bases with no gene match: 6. Per the germline V gene, CDR1 is DFQATT and CDR2 is SNEGSKA (reference sequence). CDR3 length: 14 amino acids. The CDR3 reads CSVGTSGWSGELFF. The DNA for the CDR3 is TGCAGTGTTGGGACTAGCGGGTGGTCCGGGGAGCTGTTTTTT.